This entry lists 23 T cell receptor beta chains sequenced from one sample in a study of identical twins. One entry per CDR3 protein, called by TCRdb with MiXCR from the 5' RACE reads. Among hundreds of thousands of distinct CDR3 sequences listed, 24% were seen once. These data are also associated with another study on T cells expressing NK-cell markers.

The sample comprised CD4+ T cells sorted from blood. These receptors originate from a woman under 30 in good health.

This clonotype was seen more than once but under ten times. This chain links TRBV5-1 with TRBJ2-3, with D tentatively TRBD2 (6 bases). V gave up 8 bases and J gave up 0 bases, with 19 bases separating them. CDR1 and CDR2 (germline): SGHRS, YFSETQ. This CDR3 is built from 16 residues. Here the CDR3 reads CASSSLAAFSTDTQYF. The CDR3 bases are TGCGCCAGTTCCTCCTTAGCGGCCTTTAGCACAGATACGCAGTATTTT.

The chain carries TRBV12-3 or TRBV12-4 and TRBJ1-2; no definite D call. The CDR3 runs to 12 residues. V was shortened by 3 bases and J by 5 bases, with 7 bases between the two germline ends. CDR3 sequence: CASSFAQYGYTF. The CDR3 DNA reads TGTGCCAGCAGTTTCGCGCAGTATGGCTACACCTTC.

This clonotype was detected a few times. This chain uses TRBV27 with TRBJ2-1; TRBD2 agrees at 10 bases. This CDR3 region has 15 residues. After removal of 3 bases from V and 8 bases from J, the junction contained 7 bases not matched to a gene. Germline CDR1 reads MNHEY; CDR2 reads SMNVEV (reference sequence). The CDR3 sequence is CASSFSSGGPYEQFF. In DNA form, the CDR3 reads TGTGCCAGCAGTTTCAGTAGCGGGGGGCCCTATGAGCAGTTCTTC.

This sequence joins TRBV7-2 and TRBJ2-1; a weak D match, TRBD2 (6 bases). Per the germline V gene, CDR1 is SGHTA and CDR2 is FQGNSA. CDR3 length: 16 amino acids. With 4 bases removed from V and 1 base from J, the gap between germline ends came to 14 bases. The CDR3 DNA sequence: TGTGCCAGCAGCTCTCCCGGGGGTCCTTCCTACAATGAGCAGTTCTTC. This gives the protein CASSSPGGPSYNEQFF.

This clonotype was recorded many times. The CDR3 DNA reads TGTGCCATCGGGGGCGGAAATGAGCAGTTCTTC. Translating it yields CAIGGGNEQFF. V is TRBV10-3 and J is TRBJ2-1; a possible D gene is TRBD1 (6 bases). Germline CDR1 and CDR2: ENHRY and SYGVKD. This CDR3 comprises 11 residues. V shed 8 bases and J shed 7 bases, with 9 bases lying between them.

J is TRBJ2-5 and V is TRBV7-9; 12 bases agree with TRBD1. The CDR3 contains 17 residues. Germline V gene data show CDR1 as SEHNR and CDR2 as FQNEAQ (reference sequence). Trimming at V came to 7 bases and at J to 5 bases, leaving 14 bases not matched to a gene. The CDR3 is CASTPSLGQGAEETQYF. The DNA for the CDR3 is TGTGCCAGCACCCCCTCTCTGGGACAGGGGGCTGAGGAGACCCAGTACTTC.

The rearrangement links TRBV5-1 to TRBJ2-5; D gene uncertain. Germline lookup yields CDR1 SGHRS and CDR2 YFSETQ. This CDR3 is 16 amino acids long. The V gene lost 2 bases and the J gene lost 2 bases, with 16 bases spanning the gap. CDR3 coding DNA: TGCGCCAGCAGCTTAGGGCTAGTCTTGGGGCAAGAGACCCAGTACTTC. Translation: CASSLGLVLGQETQYF.

In its sample, this clonotype was seen a few times. The chain employs TRBV19 and TRBJ2-7; D might be TRBD2 (6 bases). The CDR3 sequence is 14 residues long. In germline, CDR1 is LNHDA, CDR2 SQIVND (reference sequence). Between the trimmed V and J ends, which lost 3 bases and 3 bases, there was a span of 12 bases. DNA for the CDR3: TGTGCCAGTAGTATCCGGCAGGGAGGCTACGAGCAGTACTTC. As protein: CASSIRQGGYEQYF.

V gene TRBV4-1 combines with J gene TRBJ2-3; no reliable D call. With 2 bases removed from V and 0 bases from J, the gap between germline ends came to 6 bases. This CDR3 is 14 amino acids long. Per the germline V gene, CDR1 is MGHRA and CDR2 is YSYEKL. CDR3 protein: CASSQQYSTDTQYF. The CDR3 nucleotides are TGCGCCAGCAGCCAACAGTATAGCACAGATACGCAGTATTTT.

This clonotype has more than one count but fewer than ten. The V call is TRBV6-1, the J call TRBJ2-2, with D possibly matching TRBD2 (5 bases). CDR1 is MNHNS and CDR2 is SASEGT in the germline V gene. V was cut by 4 bases and J by 4 bases, with 16 bases left in between. CDR3 length: 16 amino acids. This CDR3 is CASSAGRGMTTGELFF. For the CDR3, the DNA is TGTGCCAGCAGTGCCGGCCGGGGTATGACCACCGGGGAGCTGTTTTTT.

This clonotype appeared many times. The CDR3 DNA sequence: TGTGCCAGCAGTTACTCGAGCTCGGCAGGGTCGAATTCACCCCTCCACTTT. Residues: CASSYSSSAGSNSPLHF. V and J are TRBV6-5 and TRBJ1-6; a weak D match, TRBD1 (5 bases). The CDR3 totals 17 residues. CDR1 MNHEY and CDR2 SVGAGI come from the germline V gene. Deletions cut 0 bases from V and 7 bases from J, with 16 bases between.

This clonotype came up many times. V and J are TRBV7-2 and TRBJ2-1; 13 bases line up with TRBD2. CDR3 length equals 17 residues. CDR1 and CDR2 from the germline V gene are SGHTA and FQGNSA. The V segment lost 1 base and the J segment 5 bases; nucleotides outside the gene matches: 5. The CDR3 protein is CASSLVGGLAGNNEQFF. CDR3 in DNA: TGTGCCAGCAGCTTAGTAGGGGGACTAGCGGGGAACAATGAGCAGTTCTTC.

V usage is TRBV5-1 and J usage is TRBJ2-1, with D unclear. CDR1 SGHRS and CDR2 YFSETQ come from the germline V gene. Deletions cut 5 bases from V and 0 bases from J, with 12 bases between. CDR3 length: 15 amino acids. The CDR3 DNA is TGCGCCAGCAGATCCTTGAGCGACTCCTACAATGAGCAGTTCTTC. It encodes CASRSLSDSYNEQFF.

The V gene is TRBV7-2, the J gene TRBJ2-7; the D gene is possibly TRBD2 (6 bases). V was trimmed by 3 bases and J by 3 bases, leaving 9 bases between them. This CDR3 is 13 amino acids long. Per the germline V gene, CDR1 is SGHTA and CDR2 is FQGNSA. CDR3 loop: CASSLNGGYEQYF. CDR3 in DNA: TGTGCCAGCAGCTTGAACGGGGGCTACGAGCAGTACTTC.

The rearrangement links TRBV29-1 to TRBJ2-2; no firm D call. The CDR3 covers 14 residues. The germline V gene has CDR1 SQVTM and CDR2 ANQGSEA. The CDR3 sequence is CSVNHDRNTGELFF. The DNA of the CDR3 is TGCAGTGTCAACCATGACCGAAACACCGGGGAGCTGTTTTTT.

V usage is TRBV29-1 and J usage is TRBJ2-5; perhaps TRBD1 as D (5 bases). The length of the CDR3 is 12 residues. Germline V gene lookup returns CDR1 SQVTM and CDR2 ANQGSEA. CDR3 in amino acids: CSMSRVGETQYF. CDR3 in DNA: TGCAGTATGTCCAGGGTCGGAGAGACCCAGTACTTC.

Only a few counts were recorded for this clonotype. V is TRBV27 and J is TRBJ2-2, with 7 bases aligning to TRBD1. The CDR3 contains 16 residues. Trimming at V came to 5 bases and at J to 1 base, leaving 7 bases not matched to a gene. Looked up from germline, CDR1 is MNHEY and CDR2 is SMNVEV (reference sequence). CDR3 DNA: TGTGCCAGCAGTCCCAGGGCAGGGGGGAACACCGGGGAGCTGTTTTTT. Translated: CASSPRAGGNTGELFF.

The rearrangement uses TRBV12-3 or TRBV12-4 and TRBJ2-6; D possibly uses TRBD1 or TRBD2 (5 bases each). Trimming removed 6 bases at V and 0 bases at J, with 15 bases between. This CDR3 is 17 amino acids long. This CDR3 is CASRKQRGDSGANVLTF. The CDR3 coding sequence is TGTGCCAGCAGGAAGCAGAGAGGGGACTCTGGGGCCAACGTCCTGACTTTC.

The V gene is TRBV7-9, the J gene TRBJ2-3; TRBD1 is a possible D gene (5 bases). The CDR3 runs 15 residues. Trimming stripped 1 base from V and 2 bases from J, with 10 bases between. The germline CDR1 and CDR2 sequences are SEHNR and FQNEAQ (reference sequence). The CDR3 loop is CASSLGPGYTDTQYF. The DNA for the CDR3 is TGTGCCAGCAGCTTAGGGCCAGGGTACACAGATACGCAGTATTTT.

The chain combines TRBV19 with TRBJ2-2, with D unresolved. From germline, CDR1 is LNHDA and CDR2 SQIVND (reference sequence). The length of the CDR3 is 14 residues. V was shortened by 1 base and J by 1 base, with 4 bases between the two germline ends. CDR3 residues: CASSIALNTGELFF. DNA of the CDR3: TGTGCCAGTAGTATAGCCCTGAACACCGGGGAGCTGTTTTTT. The full variable domain, completed using reference TRBV19 and TRBJ2-2, is DGGITQSPKYLFRKEGQNVTLSCEQNLNHDAMYWYRQDPGQGLRLIYYSQIVNDFQKGDIAEGYSVSREKKESFPLTVTSAQKNPTAFYLCASSIALNTGELFFGEGSRLTVL.

The chain recombines TRBV29-1 with TRBJ2-3, with a possible D match to TRBD2 (5 bases). The V and J ends lost 4 bases and 4 bases respectively, with 18 bases between them. The CDR3 totals 15 residues. The germline CDR1 and CDR2 sequences are SQVTM and ANQGSEA. CDR3 residues: CSVAGSPRGADTQYF. In nucleotides, the CDR3 is TGCAGCGTTGCGGGCTCCCCTCGGGGAGCAGATACGCAGTATTTT.

This clonotype was counted only a few times. The chain couples TRBV29-1 to TRBJ2-1; 8 positions match TRBD2. There are 15 residues in the CDR3. Germline V CDR1 and CDR2: SQVTM, ANQGSEA. V was clipped by 5 bases and J by 9 bases; unmatched bases: 15. The CDR3 DNA sequence: TGCAGCGTTAACGGGGCGGGGGGCCCCTTAAGTGAGCAGTTCTTC. This gives the protein CSVNGAGGPLSEQFF.

V gene TRBV5-1 combines with J gene TRBJ2-3, with TRBD2 matching over 7 bases. The germline gives CDR1 SGHRS, CDR2 YFSETQ. CDR3 size: 14 residues. Germline trimming cut 5 bases from V and 7 bases from J; bases unmatched to any gene: 10. The CDR3 DNA is TGCGCCAGCAGTGAAGCGGGGAGCTCTAATACGCAGTATTTT. This codes for CASSEAGSSNTQYF.